This T cell receptor beta chain was sequenced for a study of human T cells and chemical hapten exposure. Many counts were recorded for this clonotype. The antigen remains undetermined. Time point given: patch test 2, 6 weeks after DPC sensitization. Documented treatment: therapeutic diphenylcyclopropenone sensitization with weekly scalp DPC. Alopecia patients, 18 to 70 years old and DPC-suitable, served as donors. Study outcomes and limitations: With regard to DPC sensitization, TCRs above 1 in 1000 frequency did not change. Compared to controls, expanded TCRs made significantly more large clusters of similar CDR3s.

This CDR3 is 13 amino acids long. Trimming removed 6 bases from V and 3 bases from J; junction bases left unmatched: 4. Germline V CDR1 and CDR2: DFQATT, SNEGSKA (reference sequence). TCRdb reprocessed the RACE reads with MiXCR, giving one entry per CDR3 protein. The repertoire holds approximately 69,000 distinct CDR3 sequences, around 10% seen once, with roughly 7% in the top ten. This receptor was taken from a woman between 45 and 60 years old with alopecia areata. Some clones in this sample may be carry-over from other donors' samples. The sequencing used whole blood, collected in connection with sensitization to the hapten diphenylcyclopropenone (DPC). The chain recombines TRBV20-1 with TRBJ1-4; 7 bases agree with TRBD1. CDR3 residues: CSAPGQPNEKLFF. The CDR3 nucleotides read TGCAGTGCCCCGGGACAGCCTAATGAAAAACTGTTTTTT.